The TCR beta chain described here comes from a study of Ad26.COV2.S vaccination and SARS-CoV-2 variants. Study-level background: Ad26.COV2.S given intramuscularly, once or twice 56 days apart. Study-level results: Vaccine recipients showed a spike-specific TCR breadth that was higher than in placebo recipients. Participants given vaccine showed non-spike TCR breadth similar to that of placebo recipients.

This clone was seen once. Its cognate antigen is unknown. CDR1 and CDR2 from the germline V gene are MNHEY and SMNVEV (reference sequence). Trimming left V 1 base short and J 0 bases short, with 7 bases between. CDR3 length: 15 amino acids. Profiled with immunoSEQ multiplex PCR; TCRdb holds only in-frame clones, not every one. This sample has some 410,000 clones, with 92% found just once. Treatment in this sample: roughly 20 received Ad26.COV2.S at low or high dose, single or two shots; 5 received placebo; per-sample allocation not given. Samples came from day 63 after the first vaccine or placebo injection. In the vaccine, an Ad26 vector expressed the SARS-CoV-2 spike of the Wuhan strain.

V is TRBV27 and J is TRBJ2-4; D possibly corresponds to TRBD2 (6 bases). This receptor was obtained from a person aged 18 to 65 who received the Ad26.COV2.S COVID-19 vaccine or a placebo. The source material was peripheral blood, sampled in a trial of Ad26.COV2.S vaccine versus placebo. The CDR3 sequence: CASSLLGGAKNIQYF. In nucleotides, the CDR3 is TGTGCCAGCAGTTTATTGGGGGGAGCCAAAAACATTCAGTACTTC.